One sample yielded the 21 T cell receptor beta chains listed below, sequenced in a study of cytomegalovirus exposure and HLA in healthy donors. PCR amplification relied on 60 Vbeta primers (plus 13 Jbeta primers). The assay was immunoSEQ multiplex PCR, and TCRdb's table has in-frame clones only and misses some. This sample carries 160,000 or so clones, 75% to 90% of them seen once, and the ten largest clones take approximately 1.5%. Sequencing was performed on PBMCs. These receptors were obtained from a woman younger than 35 in good health and CMV-seronegative.

The chain carries TRBV5-1 and TRBJ2-3, with 11 bases lining up with TRBD1. This CDR3 has 15 residues. V was pared by 2 bases and J by 2 bases, with 1 base of the junction left unmatched. In germline, CDR1 is SGHRS, CDR2 YFSETQ. Here the CDR3 DNA reads TGCGCCAGCAGCTTTGGACAGGGGGCCACAGATACGCAGTATTTT. This translates into CASSFGQGATDTQYF.

This clone was seen once. The genes are TRBV15 and TRBJ1-1, with TRBD1 as a possible D gene (5 bases). The V gene lost 2 bases and the J gene lost 3 bases, with 16 bases spanning the gap. Germline V gene data show CDR1 as LNHNV and CDR2 as YYDKDF (reference sequence). The CDR3 sequence is 16 residues long. The CDR3, as DNA: TGTGCCACCAGCAGACCGGGGGAGGGGAAATACACTGAAGCTTTCTTT. Translated: CATSRPGEGKYTEAFF. The whole variable domain, remainder taken from reference TRBV15 and TRBJ1-1, is DAMVIQNPRYQVTQFGKPVTLSCSQTLNHNVMYWYQQKSSQAPKLLFHYYDKDFNNEADTPDNFQSRRPNTSFCFLDIRSPGLGDTAMYLCATSRPGEGKYTEAFFGQGTRLTVV.

The V call is TRBV5-1, the J call TRBJ1-1; D remains ambiguous. Germline CDR1 SGHRS, CDR2 YFSETQ. V lost 0 bases to trimming and J lost 0 bases, with 9 bases between them. CDR3 size: 15 residues. This CDR3 is CASSLGLNLNTEAFF. In nucleotides, the CDR3 is TGCGCCAGCAGCTTGGGACTAAATTTGAACACTGAAGCTTTCTTT.

The J gene is TRBJ2-5, the V gene TRBV7-8; 8 positions agree with TRBD1. The end of the DNA fits TRBJ2-7 better, so the J call may be wrong. Per the germline V gene, CDR1 is SGHVS and CDR2 is FQNEAQ. The CDR3 covers 15 residues. The CDR3, as DNA: TGTGCCAGCAGCTTAGTTAGGACCGACAGGGGCGAGCAGTACTTC. Encoded protein: CASSLVRTDRGEQYF.

This clone came up a few times. This chain uses TRBV16 with TRBJ1-1; unclear D gene. Germline V CDR1 and CDR2: KGHSY, FQNENV. V was cut by 4 bases and J by 6 bases, with 12 bases left in between. This CDR3 is 13 amino acids long. The CDR3 nucleotides read TGTGCCAGCAGCCCGTCGGGTTCGGCTGAAGCTTTCTTT. Residues: CASSPSGSAEAFF.

The J gene is TRBJ2-3, the V gene TRBV19, with TRBD2 identical over 10 bases. Germline CDR1 and CDR2: LNHDA and SQIVND (reference sequence). V lost 8 bases, J lost 4 bases, and 6 bases stayed unmatched. CDR3 length: 14 residues. This chain's CDR3 is CASLHSGGADTQYF. In nucleotides, the CDR3 is TGTGCCAGTCTCCACAGCGGGGGGGCAGATACGCAGTATTTT.

V gene TRBV18 combines with J gene TRBJ2-7; TRBD1 agrees at 7 bases. The CDR3 is made up of 17 amino acids. The junction had 15 bases not matched to a gene; V was cut back by 1 base and J by 6 bases. CDR1 and CDR2 from the germline V gene are KGHSH and LQKENI. The CDR3 protein is CASSPLSVGQTESEQYF. DNA of the CDR3: TGTGCCAGCTCACCACTTAGTGTGGGACAGACCGAGAGCGAGCAGTACTTC.

V gene TRBV5-4 combines with J gene TRBJ2-1, with D perhaps matching TRBD2 (5 bases). CDR3 size: 15 residues. Trimming took off 4 bases at V and 0 bases at J, with 11 bases between the two ends. CDR1 and CDR2 (germline): SGHNT, YYREEE (reference sequence). The CDR3 DNA reads TGTGCCAGCAGCCAAGACGGAGGCTCCTACAATGAGCAGTTCTTC. Its translation: CASSQDGGSYNEQFF.

The chain employs TRBV21-1 and TRBJ1-4. TRBV21-1 corresponds to a pseudogene. The CDR3 length is 12 residues. The CDR3 sequence: CASKRRAEKLFF. The CDR3 DNA is TGTGCCAGCAAGAGGAGGGCCGAAAAACTGTTTTTT.

This clone was counted once. The chain combines TRBV19 with TRBJ1-1; 9 bases match TRBD1. Germline V gene data show CDR1 as LNHDA and CDR2 as SQIVND (reference sequence). With V trimmed by 7 bases and J by 5 bases, 11 bases remained unmatched. The CDR3 length is 15 residues. The CDR3 bases are TGTGCCAGTAAAAGGGACAGGGTTTTTGGTACTGAAGCTTTCTTT. This encodes CASKRDRVFGTEAFF.

The chain has TRBV27 and TRBJ2-6; D remains ambiguous. This CDR3 region has 14 residues. The germline V gene has CDR1 MNHEY and CDR2 SMNVEV (reference sequence). Trimming pared 8 bases from V and 0 bases from J, leaving 8 bases between. The CDR3 nucleotides are TGTGCCAGCCGCCAACTCTCTGGGGCCAACGTCCTGACTTTC. It translates to CASRQLSGANVLTF.

The chain recombines TRBV11-2 with TRBJ2-3; no firm D call. This CDR3 is 12 amino acids long. The V end was cut by 4 bases, the J end by 7 bases, with 9 bases between. Germline CDR1 is SGHAT and CDR2 is FQNNGV. Here the CDR3 reads CASSSFLYTQYF. The CDR3 DNA reads TGTGCCAGCAGCTCTTTCTTGTATACGCAGTATTTT.

This rearrangement joins TRBV5-1 to TRBJ2-5; the D is unclear. Germline CDR1 SGHRS, CDR2 YFSETQ. Trimming cost V 0 bases and J 2 bases, with 8 bases left between them. The CDR3 runs to 14 residues. Written as DNA, the CDR3 is TGCGCCAGCAGCTTGGAGGCGGTACAAGAGACCCAGTACTTC. This gives the protein CASSLEAVQETQYF.

This chain connects TRBV11-3 to TRBJ1-1; unclear D gene. This CDR3 region has 17 residues. V lost 4 bases and J 2 bases, leaving 20 bases between the germline ends. The germline V gene encodes CDR1 SGHNT and CDR2 YENEEA. The CDR3 loop reads CASSSTLLSSQNTEAFF. DNA of the CDR3: TGTGCCAGCAGCTCCACGCTTCTCAGTTCCCAAAACACTGAAGCTTTCTTT.

A note on this clone: Its ends do not fully match the called genes, so a read error is possible. This chain uses TRBV6-1 with TRBJ1-5, with D perhaps TRBD1 (5 bases). This CDR3 has 12 residues. The germline gives CDR1 MNHNS, CDR2 SASEGT. The chain's CDR3 is CASREGEKPQHF. DNA for the CDR3: TGTGCCAGCAGGGAAGGGGAGAAGCCCCAGCATTTT.

The chain carries TRBV2 and TRBJ2-5, with 11 bases matching TRBD2. V shed 3 bases and J 5 bases; nucleotides not matched to a gene: 5. The CDR3 length is 15 residues. Germline CDR1 reads SNHLY; CDR2 reads FYNNEI. DNA for the CDR3: TGTGCCAGCAGTGACCCACTAGCGGGGGCGGAGACCCAGTACTTC. Amino acids: CASSDPLAGAETQYF.

This clone was recorded only once. The V call is TRBV11-2, the J call TRBJ1-6, with a tentative D call TRBD1 (5 bases). This CDR3 is built from 13 residues. Germline V gene data show CDR1 as SGHAT and CDR2 as FQNNGV. V lost 3 bases to trimming and J lost 7 bases, with 7 bases between them. CDR3 nucleotides: TGTGCCAGCAGCTTTGCAGGGAATTCACCCCTCCACTTT. Translation gives CASSFAGNSPLHF.

This rearrangement joins TRBV2 to TRBJ1-1; 7 bases are shared with TRBD1. V trimming: 6 bases; J trimming: 5 bases; junction bases outside the gene matches: 9. From germline, CDR1 is SNHLY and CDR2 FYNNEI. CDR3 length: 14 residues. CDR3 bases: TGTGCCAGCAGAGCCCAGGGGGTGGGGACTGAAGCTTTCTTT. Protein: CASRAQGVGTEAFF.

The gene calls are TRBV4-1 and TRBJ1-5; D unclear. The V gene lost 4 bases and the J gene lost 0 bases, with 10 bases spanning the gap. Germline CDR1 is MGHRA and CDR2 is YSYEKL. The CDR3 length is 15 residues. Here the CDR3 DNA reads TGCGCCAGCAGCCCCGACACGTATAGCAATCAGCCCCAGCATTTT. Its translation is CASSPDTYSNQPQHF.

The table lists this clone with a few counts. Germline and junction disagree at one end, which may indicate a read error. The rearrangement links TRBV7-3 to TRBJ2-6, with 11 positions matching TRBD1. The CDR3 consists of 17 residues. Germline CDR1 SGHTA, CDR2 FQGTGA. CDR3 amino acids: CASSLGQGAPGANGLTF. The CDR3 DNA sequence: TGTGCCAGCAGCCTTGGACAGGGGGCGCCCGGGGCCAACGGCCTGACTTTC.

The V and J genes are TRBV19 and TRBJ1-2, with unresolved D. This CDR3 has 13 residues. Trimming took 7 bases from V and 8 from J, leaving 17 bases between them. Germline CDR1 reads LNHDA; CDR2 reads SQIVND (reference sequence). CDR3 coding DNA: TGTGCCAGTAACCCCACTGGAGGACGAGGCTACACCTTC. Amino acids: CASNPTGGRGYTF.